The rows below give T cell receptor beta chains drawn from one sample of a study of post-analysis software for immune sequencing data. TCRdb called the PCR reads again in MiXCR, with one record for every CDR3 protein. The sample yields approximately 260,000 distinct CDR3 sequences, approximately 34% seen once. The sample taken for sequencing was blood. The receptors were gathered from a girl aged 5 to 17 with multiple sclerosis. Both conserved end residues are part of each CDR3. The order of the fields is V gene, J gene, CDR3 protein.

V: TRBV6-2/TRBV6-3
J: TRBJ1-1
CDR3: CASSYSDLNTEAFF

V: TRBV15
J: TRBJ1-2
CDR3: CATSRDYPGGGRGYTF

V: TRBV3-1
J: TRBJ1-1
CDR3: CASRDTEAFF

V: TRBV11-3
J: TRBJ2-3
CDR3: CASSLRWDTQYF

V: TRBV20-1
J: TRBJ2-1
CDR3: CSARDLRVHNEQFF

V: TRBV5-1
J: TRBJ2-5
CDR3: CASSLPEETQYF

V: TRBV6-4
J: TRBJ1-6
CDR3: CASSVGQGPSPLHF

V: TRBV28
J: TRBJ2-5
CDR3: CASSLHGQGETQYF

V: TRBV29-1
J: TRBJ2-7
CDR3: CSARTEVQGDRYEQYF

V: TRBV18
J: TRBJ2-3
CDR3: CASSRPGQGHTDTQYF

V: TRBV2
J: TRBJ1-4
CDR3: CASSDWEKLFF

V: TRBV7-2
J: TRBJ2-7
CDR3: CASSLGNEYEQYF

V: TRBV7-2
J: TRBJ2-1
CDR3: CASSLAAASSYNEQFF

V: TRBV6-4
J: TRBJ2-3
CDR3: CASSDGTSGADTQYF

V: TRBV7-2
J: TRBJ1-6
CDR3: CASSPRDRDNSPLHF

V: TRBV10-3
J: TRBJ2-1
CDR3: CAISEFGRNEQFF

V: TRBV7-2
J: TRBJ2-3
CDR3: CASSSTLAGSTDTQYF

V: TRBV7-2
J: .
CDR3: CASSAQTSIHEQYF

V: TRBV4-2
J: TRBJ1-1
CDR3: CASSQGVTEAFF

V: TRBV20-1
J: TRBJ2-3
CDR3: CSASRLHVTDTQYF

V: TRBV12-3/TRBV12-4
J: TRBJ1-6
CDR3: CASSFGPGDNSPLHF

V: TRBV7-2
J: TRBJ2-4
CDR3: CASSSGTGGVNIQYF

V: TRBV20-1
J: TRBJ2-4
CDR3: CSARGVAKNIQYF

V: TRBV7-3
J: TRBJ2-2
CDR3: CASSPLGGELFF

V: TRBV2
J: TRBJ2-1
CDR3: CASKAGGQNEQFF

V: TRBV20-1
J: TRBJ1-4
CDR3: CSLKDSSNEKLFF

V: TRBV7-3
J: TRBJ1-1
CDR3: CPSQAGTGALGTEAFF

V: TRBV12-3/TRBV12-4
J: TRBJ1-1
CDR3: CASSLGYGTGKSTEAFF

V: TRBV29-1
J: TRBJ2-5
CDR3: CSVQGTGGSETQYF

V: TRBV20-1
J: TRBJ2-1
CDR3: CSASGWREGRSSYNEQFF

V: TRBV7-9
J: TRBJ2-4
CDR3: CASSSTGAAGGIQYF

V: TRBV12-3/TRBV12-4
J: TRBJ1-1
CDR3: CASRAAEDSVNTEAFF

V: TRBV20-1
J: TRBJ2-1
CDR3: CSALLGGRGDNEQFF

V: TRBV29-1
J: TRBJ2-1
CDR3: CSVALAGVPPYNEQFF

V: TRBV6-4
J: TRBJ2-1
CDR3: CASSPRSYYNEQFF

V: TRBV28
J: TRBJ2-7
CDR3: CASSLGGAMGYEQYF

V: TRBV13
J: TRBJ2-4
CDR3: CASSFMDRVKNIQYF

V: TRBV13
J: TRBJ1-1
CDR3: CASSLAPPGVDTEAFF

V: TRBV20-1
J: TRBJ2-2
CDR3: CSAWGGRGLTGELFF

V: TRBV29-1
J: TRBJ2-2
CDR3: CSVYRGRDGELFF

V: TRBV15
J: .
CDR3: CATSSYRVGEQYF

V: TRBV5-1
J: TRBJ2-1
CDR3: CASSLVGTSGGGYNEQFF

V: TRBV12-3/TRBV12-4
J: TRBJ1-5
CDR3: CASSRGGGHQPQHF

V: TRBV7-9
J: TRBJ2-2
CDR3: CASSLGHTHTRELFF

V: TRBV4-2
J: TRBJ1-4
CDR3: CARSLEGATNEKLFF

V: TRBV5-1
J: TRBJ2-5
CDR3: CASSLPGGKETQYF

V: TRBV28
J: TRBJ2-1
CDR3: CASGPRGGYNEQFF

V: TRBV20-1
J: TRBJ1-4
CDR3: CSARPRDRGGHEKLFF

V: TRBV20-1
J: TRBJ2-3
CDR3: CSPGTSVDTQYF

V: TRBV3-1
J: TRBJ1-3
CDR3: CASGVPGNTIYF

V: TRBV3-1
J: TRBJ1-1
CDR3: CASSQGLNTEAFF

V: TRBV12-3/TRBV12-4
J: TRBJ2-7
CDR3: CASIPSLAGDNEQYF